The clone carrying this T cell receptor (beta chain) was observed many times. Its target is unknown. Cyclophosphamide on days +3 and +4 followed busulfan-fludarabine conditioning and a marrow graft. This sample is part of a study of T cells after posttransplantation cyclophosphamide. Findings of the study overall: Donor CD8+ memory clones often dominated recipient blood repertoires at later times. Tissue-infiltrating T cells from skin or gut overlapped little with blood T cells. Recipient CMV seropositivity and CMV reactivation strongly tracked TRB clonality.

Assay: immunoSEQ multiplex PCR; the TCRdb copy retains only in-frame clones and omits some. The table records tens of thousands of clones without singletons, the ten largest covering about 1.8%. Germline V gene sequence: CDR1 LNHDA, CDR2 SQIVND (reference sequence). This CDR3 contains 12 residues. Trimming removed 5 bases from V and 1 base from J, with 5 bases in between. This TCR came from a male patient between 18 and 35 years old who received an allogeneic stem cell transplant from a related donor, was CMV-positive, and had no GVHD. Some T cells may be supplied by the graft donor. This specimen was PBMCs, taken after allogeneic stem cell transplant with posttransplant cyclophosphamide. The V call is TRBV19, the J call TRBJ1-1; unclear D gene. For the CDR3, the DNA is TGTGCCAGTAGTCCCCGGAACACTGAAGCTTTCTTT. This gives the protein CASSPRNTEAFF.